This T cell receptor (beta chain) was observed in a study of blood T cell repertoires in COVID-19. The length of the CDR3 is 15 residues. Trimming removed 4 bases from V and 4 bases from J; junction bases left unmatched: 3. Per germline, CDR1 MGHDK and CDR2 SYGVNS. Profiling relied on immunoSEQ multiplex PCR, and the TCRdb table lists in-frame clones only, not all of them. This repertoire shows approximately 150,000 clones, 84% found once; its top ten account for roughly 3.9%. This rearrangement joins TRBV25-1 to TRBJ1-6, with TRBD1 matching over 8 bases. This clonotype originated in a man between 50 and 59 years old in a cohort exposed to, infected with or recovered from COVID-19 (not recorded which). Sequenced: PBMCs or T cells enriched from blood (not recorded which). The CDR3 is CASSGDRLYNSPLHF. CDR3 nucleotides: TGTGCCAGCAGTGGGGACAGGCTTTATAATTCACCCCTCCACTTT.